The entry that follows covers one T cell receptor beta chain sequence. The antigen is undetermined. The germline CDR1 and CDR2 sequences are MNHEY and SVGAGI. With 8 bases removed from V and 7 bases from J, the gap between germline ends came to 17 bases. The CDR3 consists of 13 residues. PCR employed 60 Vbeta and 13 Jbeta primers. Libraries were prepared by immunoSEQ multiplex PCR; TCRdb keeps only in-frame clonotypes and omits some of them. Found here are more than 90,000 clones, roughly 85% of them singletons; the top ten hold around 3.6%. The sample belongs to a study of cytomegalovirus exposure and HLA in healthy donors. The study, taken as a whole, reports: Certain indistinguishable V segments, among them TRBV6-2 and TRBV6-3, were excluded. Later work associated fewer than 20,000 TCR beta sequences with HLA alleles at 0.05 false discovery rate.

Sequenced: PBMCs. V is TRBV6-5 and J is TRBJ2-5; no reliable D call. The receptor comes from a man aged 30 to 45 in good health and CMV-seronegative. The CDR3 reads CASLTRQRGTQYF. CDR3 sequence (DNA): TGTGCCAGCCTTACACGCCAACGTGGGACCCAGTACTTC.